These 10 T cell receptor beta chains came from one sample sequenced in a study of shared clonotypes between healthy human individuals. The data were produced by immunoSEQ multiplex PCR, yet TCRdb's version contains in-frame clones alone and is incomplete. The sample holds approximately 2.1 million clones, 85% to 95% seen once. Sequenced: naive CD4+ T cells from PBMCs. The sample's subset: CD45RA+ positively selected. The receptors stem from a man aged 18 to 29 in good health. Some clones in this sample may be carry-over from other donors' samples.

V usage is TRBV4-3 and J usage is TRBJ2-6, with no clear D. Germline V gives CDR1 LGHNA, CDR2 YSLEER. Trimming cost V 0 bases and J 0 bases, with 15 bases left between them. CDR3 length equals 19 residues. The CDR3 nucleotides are TGCGCCAGCAGCCAAGATCGGAAGGTTCCTAACTCTGGGGCCAACGTCCTGACTTTC. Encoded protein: CASSQDRKVPNSGANVLTF.

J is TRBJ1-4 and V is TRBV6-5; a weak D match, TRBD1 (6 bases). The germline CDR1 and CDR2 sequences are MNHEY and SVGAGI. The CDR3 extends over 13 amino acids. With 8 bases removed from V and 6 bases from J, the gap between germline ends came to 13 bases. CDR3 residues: CASSAGVYEKLFF. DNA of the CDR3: TGTGCCAGCTCGGCAGGGGTTTATGAAAAACTGTTTTTT.

CDR3 DNA sequence: TGTGCCAGCAGCTTAGATACGACTTTGGGCGTGTTCTTC. Its protein product is CASSLDTTLGVFF. V gene TRBV7-6 combines with J gene TRBJ2-1; D remains ambiguous. The CDR3 is 13 amino acids. Germline loops: CDR1 SGHVS, CDR2 FNYEAQ. Trimming removed 1 base from V and 15 bases from J, with 16 bases in between. The full variable domain, its missing parts supplied by reference TRBV7-6 and TRBJ2-1, is GAGVSQSPRYKVTKRGQDVALRCDPISGHVSLYWYRQALGQGPEFLTYFNYEAQQDKSGLPNDRFSAERPEGSISTLTIQRTEQRDSAMYRCASSLDTTLGVFFGPGTRLTVL.

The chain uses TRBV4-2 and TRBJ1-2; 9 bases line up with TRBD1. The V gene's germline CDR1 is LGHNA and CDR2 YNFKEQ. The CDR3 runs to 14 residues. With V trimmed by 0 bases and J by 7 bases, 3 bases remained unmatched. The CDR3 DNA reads TGTGCCAGCAGCCAAGAGCGGACAGGGGTTGGCTACACCTTC. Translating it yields CASSQERTGVGYTF.

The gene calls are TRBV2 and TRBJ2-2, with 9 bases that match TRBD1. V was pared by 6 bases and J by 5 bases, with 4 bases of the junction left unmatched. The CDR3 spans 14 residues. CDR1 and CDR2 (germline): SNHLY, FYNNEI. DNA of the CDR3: TGTGCCAGCAGACAGGGGGCAGAGACCGGGGAGCTGTTTTTT. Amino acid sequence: CASRQGAETGELFF.

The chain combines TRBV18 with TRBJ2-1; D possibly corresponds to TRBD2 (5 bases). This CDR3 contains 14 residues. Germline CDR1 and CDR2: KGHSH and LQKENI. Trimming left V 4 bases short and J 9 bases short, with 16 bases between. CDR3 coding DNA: TGTGCCAGCTCACAACAAACCGCTAGCAGTGAGCAGTTCTTC. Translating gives CASSQQTASSEQFF.

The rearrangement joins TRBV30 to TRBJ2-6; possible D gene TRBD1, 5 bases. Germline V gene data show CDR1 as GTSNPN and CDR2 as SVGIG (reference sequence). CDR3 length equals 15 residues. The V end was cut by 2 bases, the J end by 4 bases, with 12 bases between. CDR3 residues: CAWSPQGRGANVLTF. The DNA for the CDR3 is TGTGCCTGGAGTCCTCAGGGTAGGGGGGCCAACGTCCTGACTTTC.

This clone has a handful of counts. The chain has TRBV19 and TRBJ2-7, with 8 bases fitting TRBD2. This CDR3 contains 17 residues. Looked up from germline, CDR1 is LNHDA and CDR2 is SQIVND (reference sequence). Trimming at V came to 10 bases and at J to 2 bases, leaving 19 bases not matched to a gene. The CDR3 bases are TGTGCCACCACCCCCGCTTTGGGGCTAGCGGGTACCTACGAGCAGTACTTC. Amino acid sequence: CATTPALGLAGTYEQYF.

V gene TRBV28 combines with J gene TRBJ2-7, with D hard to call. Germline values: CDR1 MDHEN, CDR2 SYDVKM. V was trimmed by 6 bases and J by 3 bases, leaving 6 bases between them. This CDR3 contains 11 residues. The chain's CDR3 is CASRINYEQYF. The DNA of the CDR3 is TGTGCCAGCAGAATTAACTACGAGCAGTACTTC.

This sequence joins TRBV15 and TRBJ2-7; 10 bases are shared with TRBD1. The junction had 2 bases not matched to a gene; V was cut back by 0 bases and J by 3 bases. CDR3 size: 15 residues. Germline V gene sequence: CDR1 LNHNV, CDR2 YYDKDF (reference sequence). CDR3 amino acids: CATSREGTGVYEQYF. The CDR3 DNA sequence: TGTGCCACCAGCAGAGAAGGGACAGGGGTCTACGAGCAGTACTTC.